The 22 T cell receptor beta chains listed next were all sequenced from one sample in a study of tumor-infiltrating lymphocytes in primary liver carcinoma. The study co-extracted DNA and RNA from about 19-30 mg of unsorted bulk tissue. The input was around 0.5 ug total RNA; TCR beta cDNA was made from it with a constant-region primer. Three-round nested multiplex PCR performed with slightly modified ARM-PCR produced the TCR beta libraries. Amplification in the first two PCR rounds was performed using TRBV1-TRBV30 forward primers and a C-beta reverse primer for roughly 10 cycles each. TCRdb fed the multiplex PCR reads into MiXCR, producing one record per CDR3 protein. The sample holds 40,000 to 50,000 distinct CDR3 sequences, about 68% seen once. Material: liver tumor tissue from sampling region 3. Described subset: tumor region T3, left-lateral pole. All receptors come from a man aged 35-49 years with primary liver carcinoma and hepatitis B virus infection.

With regard to this clonotype: No conserved phenylalanine or tryptophan ends this CDR3, so it is likely a read error. The chain is built from TRBV7-9 and TRBJ2-7; D remains ambiguous. Trimming took off 3 bases at V and 6 bases at J, with 9 bases between the two ends. Germline V lookup: CDR1 SEHNR, CDR2 FQNEAQ (reference sequence). The CDR3 covers 12 residues. CDR3 DNA: TGTGCCAGCAGCTTGGGTACCTTCGAGCAGTACATC. It is translated as CASSLGTFEQYI.

A word on this clonotype: A junction end diverges from the germline sequence, so it may reflect a read error. The gene calls are TRBV11-2 and TRBJ2-2, with D tentatively TRBD2 (5 bases). CDR1 is SGHAT and CDR2 is FQNNGV in the germline V gene. The CDR3 has 15 amino acids. The CDR3 region is CAGLPPGMYTGELFF. The DNA for the CDR3 is TGTGCCGGCCTCCCACCGGGAATGTACACCGGAGAGCTGTTTTTT.

Points on this clonotype: This CDR3 is missing its conserved last phenylalanine or tryptophan, likely due to a read error. V usage is TRBV20-1 and J usage is TRBJ2-3; the D gene could be TRBD1 or TRBD2 (5 bases each). The CDR3 covers 14 residues. The germline gives CDR1 DFQATT, CDR2 SNEGSKA (reference sequence). CDR3: CRSMGESIIDTQYY. CDR3 DNA sequence: TGCAGGTCGATGGGGGAGTCTATCATAGATACGCAGTATTAT.

Regarding this clonotype: A junction end diverges from the germline sequence, so it may reflect a read error. The J gene is TRBJ2-7, the V gene TRBV29-1; 12 nucleotides align to TRBD2. The CDR3 has 15 amino acids. Germline CDR1 is SQVTM and CDR2 is ANQGSEA. In nucleotides, the CDR3 is TGCAGCGTTCGACTAGCGGGAGATTCTCGCTACGAGCAGTATTTC. The encoded protein is CSVRLAGDSRYEQYF.

Regarding this clonotype: Its ends do not fully match the called genes, so a read error is possible. This chain joins TRBV4-1 and TRBJ2-7; 8 bases fit TRBD1. This CDR3 has 14 residues. The germline V gene encodes CDR1 MGHRA and CDR2 YSYEKL. CDR3 bases: TGCGCCAGGAGCCTCTACGGACAGGGCCACGAGCAGTATTTC. It codes for CARSLYGQGHEQYF.

About this clonotype itself: Since the CDR3 does not end with the conserved phenylalanine or tryptophan, this likely comes from a read error. The genes are TRBV11-2 and TRBJ2-7; D gene uncertain. CDR1 SGHAT and CDR2 FQNNGV come from the germline V gene. V lost 5 bases and J lost 2, with 16 bases in between. The CDR3 is made up of 15 amino acids. For the CDR3, the DNA is TGTGCCAGCAGCCTATCTCTGGGAATACCCTACGAGCAGTACATC. It is translated as CASSLSLGIPYEQYI.

Note on this clonotype: Because the CDR3 is missing its conserved closing phenylalanine or tryptophan, this is likely a read error. The genes are TRBV28 and TRBJ1-5; 9 bases match TRBD1. Per the germline V gene, CDR1 is MDHEN and CDR2 is SYDVKM. The CDR3 covers 15 residues. J was trimmed by 9 bases and V by 2 bases; bases with no gene match: 8. The chain's CDR3 is CASSLRYRGLLPQHY. CDR3 nucleotides: TGTGCCAGCAGTTTACGGTACAGGGGGCTTCTGCCCCAGCATTAT.

On this clonotype itself: Lacking the conserved final phenylalanine or tryptophan, this CDR3 likely reflects a read error. The chain combines TRBV12-3 or TRBV12-4 with TRBJ2-7, with D possibly matching TRBD2 (5 bases). Trimming took off 9 bases at V and 5 bases at J, with 17 bases between the two ends. CDR3 length: 13 amino acids. The CDR3 coding sequence is TGTGCCAGGACCCGACGGGAATACCACGAGCAGTACTCC. This encodes CARTRREYHEQYS.

This clonotype has a handful of counts. J is TRBJ2-1 and V is TRBV20-1, with D perhaps TRBD2 (5 bases). Between the trimmed V and J ends, which lost 7 bases and 3 bases, there was a span of 13 bases. Germline assignment: CDR1 DFQATT and CDR2 SNEGSKA (reference sequence). The CDR3 loop spans 13 amino acids. This CDR3 is CSVPRRSYNEQFF. The CDR3 nucleotides read TGCAGTGTGCCTAGGAGGAGCTACAATGAGCAGTTCTTC.

This clonotype was seen once. This may be a read error, as it is one base from a much larger clone. The chain uses TRBV6-4 and TRBJ2-2, with TRBD1 matching over 10 bases. The germline gives CDR1 MRHNA, CDR2 SNTAGT. The CDR3 extends over 15 amino acids. The CDR3, as DNA: TGTGCCAGCAGTGCCGGGACAGGGGACACCGAGGAGCTGTTTTTT. It translates to CASSAGTGDTEELFF.

This clonotype was found once. At one boundary the junction diverges from the germline segment, which might be a read error. The chain has TRBV5-4 and TRBJ2-1; 16 positions agree with TRBD2. This CDR3 contains 18 residues. CDR1 is SGHNT and CDR2 is YYREEE in the germline V gene (reference sequence). CDR3 amino acids: CASSVGLAGGTPYNELFF. CDR3 sequence (DNA): TGTGCCAGCAGCGTGGGACTAGCGGGAGGGACCCCCTACAATGAGCTGTTCTTC.

Details on this clonotype: The junction departs from the called germline gene at one end, perhaps through a read error. The chain is built from TRBV5-1 and TRBJ2-1, with 11 nucleotides matching TRBD2. This CDR3 has 14 amino acids. The germline gives CDR1 SGHRS, CDR2 YFSETQ. The CDR3 loop is CAISLGLAGGVQFF. CDR3 DNA sequence: TGCGCCATCAGCTTGGGGCTAGCGGGAGGAGTGCAGTTCTTC.

The J gene is TRBJ2-3, the V gene TRBV29-1; perhaps TRBD1 as D (6 bases). The CDR3 runs 13 residues. Germline V gene sequence: CDR1 SQVTM, CDR2 ANQGSEA. CDR3 bases: TGCAGAGTTAAGATAGGGGGTACAGATACGCAGTATTTT. Its translation is CRVKIGGTDTQYF.

In its sample, this clonotype was seen once. The rearrangement joins TRBV6-2 or TRBV6-3 to TRBJ1-2; no definite D call. Between the trimmed V and J ends, which lost 7 bases and 4 bases, there was a span of 10 bases. The germline V gene has CDR1 MNHEY and CDR2 SVGEGT. CDR3 length equals 12 residues. The CDR3 sequence: CASNGSSYGYTF. In DNA, the CDR3 is TGTGCCAGCAATGGGAGCTCCTATGGCTACACCTTC.

In this sample, this clonotype turned up once. No conserved phenylalanine or tryptophan ends this CDR3, so it is likely a read error. The rearrangement uses TRBV11-2 and TRBJ2-5, with 8 bases fitting TRBD2. The germline V gene has CDR1 SGHAT and CDR2 FQNNGV. The length of the CDR3 is 15 residues. The CDR3 DNA sequence: TGTACCAGCAGTCACTTAGCGGGACCCCAAGAGACCCAGTACATA. Translation gives CTSSHLAGPQETQYI.

This rearrangement joins TRBV11-2 to TRBJ1-2; TRBD1 is a possible D gene (5 bases). Germline CDR1 is SGHAT and CDR2 is FQNNGV. The CDR3 is 13 residues long. CDR3 nucleotides: TGTGCTACCAGCTTAGAGGGGATCTATGGCTACACCTTC. It is translated as CATSLEGIYGYTF.

This chain links TRBV4-2 with TRBJ2-1; D is uncertain. There are 13 residues in the CDR3. V lost 2 bases and J 8 bases, leaving 10 bases between the germline ends. Germline-derived CDR1 and CDR2 are LGHNA and YNFKEQ. CDR3 region: CASSQSREYEQFF. CDR3 coding DNA: TGTGCCAGCAGCCAATCTCGAGAGTATGAGCAGTTCTTC.

With regard to this clonotype: Here the CDR3 omits its conserved ending phenylalanine or tryptophan, so a read error is the likely source. This chain connects TRBV29-1 to TRBJ1-6; perhaps TRBD1 as D (5 bases). Trimming pared 6 bases from V and 6 bases from J, leaving 15 bases between. Germline V lookup: CDR1 SQVTM, CDR2 ANQGSEA. The CDR3 spans 14 residues. CDR3 sequence (DNA): TGCAGCGTCGGGGACCCCTTCGGTAATTCACCCCTCCACTTA. This sequence encodes CSVGDPFGNSPLHL.

The genes are TRBV2 and TRBJ2-3; 9 nucleotides align to TRBD1. The germline CDR1 and CDR2 sequences are SNHLY and FYNNEI. Germline trimming cut 5 bases from V and 11 bases from J; bases unmatched to any gene: 11. The CDR3 totals 14 residues. The CDR3 sequence is CASSRQGVEDVQYF. Written as DNA, the CDR3 is TGTGCCAGCAGTCGACAGGGGGTGGAAGATGTGCAGTATTTT.

Comments on this clonotype: Since a much larger clone is just one base distant, this may be a read error. The rearrangement links TRBV25-1 to TRBJ2-3; tentative D call: TRBD1 (5 bases). This CDR3 has 15 amino acids. CDR1 is MGHDK and CDR2 is SYGVNS in the germline V gene. With 2 bases removed from V and 6 bases from J, the gap between germline ends came to 15 bases. The CDR3 loop reads CASSEEYRPMDTQYF. The CDR3 DNA is TGTGCCAGCAGTGAAGAGTACAGGCCCATGGATACGCAGTATTTT. The full variable domain, rest sourced from reference TRBV25-1 and TRBJ2-3, is EADIYQTPRYLVIGTGKKITLECSQTMGHDKMYWYQQDPGMELHLIHYSYGVNSTEKGDLSSESTVSRIRTEHFPLTLESARPSHTSQYLCASSEEYRPMDTQYFGPGTRLTVL.

Comment on this clonotype: The junction departs from the called germline gene at one end, perhaps through a read error. The rearrangement links TRBV6-8 to TRBJ2-7; 8 nucleotides agree with TRBD1. CDR1 and CDR2 from the germline V gene are MNHGY and SAAAGT. The CDR3 has 15 residues. CDR3 loop: CASSWGQVATREQHF. The CDR3 DNA sequence: TGTGCCAGTAGTTGGGGACAGGTCGCTACGAGAGAGCAGCACTTC.

This chain connects TRBV10-1 to TRBJ2-7; TRBD2 is a possible D gene (6 bases). This CDR3 spans 14 amino acids. CDR1 is WNHNN, CDR2 SYGVQD, per germline (reference sequence). Deletions cut 4 bases from V and 11 bases from J, with 21 bases between. CDR3 sequence reads: CASSGSSGDYEEYF. CDR3 coding DNA: TGCGCCAGCAGTGGGAGTAGCGGAGACTATGAGGAGTACTTC.